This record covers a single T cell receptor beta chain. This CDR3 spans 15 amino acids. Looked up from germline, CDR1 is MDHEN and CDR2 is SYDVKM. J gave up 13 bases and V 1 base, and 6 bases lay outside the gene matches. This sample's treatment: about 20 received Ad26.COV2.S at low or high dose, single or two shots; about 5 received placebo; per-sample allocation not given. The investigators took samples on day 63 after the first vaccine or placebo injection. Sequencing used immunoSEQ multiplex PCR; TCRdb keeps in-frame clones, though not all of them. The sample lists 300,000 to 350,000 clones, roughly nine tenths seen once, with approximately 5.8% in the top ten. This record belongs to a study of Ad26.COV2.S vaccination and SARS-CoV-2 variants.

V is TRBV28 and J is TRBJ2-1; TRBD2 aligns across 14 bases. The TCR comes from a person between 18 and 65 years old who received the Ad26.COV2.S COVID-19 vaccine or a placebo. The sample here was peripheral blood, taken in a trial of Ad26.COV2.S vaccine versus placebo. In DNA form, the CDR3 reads TGTGCCAGCAGTTTATCCTGGACTAGCGGGGGGAGACAGTTCTTC. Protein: CASSLSWTSGGRQFF.